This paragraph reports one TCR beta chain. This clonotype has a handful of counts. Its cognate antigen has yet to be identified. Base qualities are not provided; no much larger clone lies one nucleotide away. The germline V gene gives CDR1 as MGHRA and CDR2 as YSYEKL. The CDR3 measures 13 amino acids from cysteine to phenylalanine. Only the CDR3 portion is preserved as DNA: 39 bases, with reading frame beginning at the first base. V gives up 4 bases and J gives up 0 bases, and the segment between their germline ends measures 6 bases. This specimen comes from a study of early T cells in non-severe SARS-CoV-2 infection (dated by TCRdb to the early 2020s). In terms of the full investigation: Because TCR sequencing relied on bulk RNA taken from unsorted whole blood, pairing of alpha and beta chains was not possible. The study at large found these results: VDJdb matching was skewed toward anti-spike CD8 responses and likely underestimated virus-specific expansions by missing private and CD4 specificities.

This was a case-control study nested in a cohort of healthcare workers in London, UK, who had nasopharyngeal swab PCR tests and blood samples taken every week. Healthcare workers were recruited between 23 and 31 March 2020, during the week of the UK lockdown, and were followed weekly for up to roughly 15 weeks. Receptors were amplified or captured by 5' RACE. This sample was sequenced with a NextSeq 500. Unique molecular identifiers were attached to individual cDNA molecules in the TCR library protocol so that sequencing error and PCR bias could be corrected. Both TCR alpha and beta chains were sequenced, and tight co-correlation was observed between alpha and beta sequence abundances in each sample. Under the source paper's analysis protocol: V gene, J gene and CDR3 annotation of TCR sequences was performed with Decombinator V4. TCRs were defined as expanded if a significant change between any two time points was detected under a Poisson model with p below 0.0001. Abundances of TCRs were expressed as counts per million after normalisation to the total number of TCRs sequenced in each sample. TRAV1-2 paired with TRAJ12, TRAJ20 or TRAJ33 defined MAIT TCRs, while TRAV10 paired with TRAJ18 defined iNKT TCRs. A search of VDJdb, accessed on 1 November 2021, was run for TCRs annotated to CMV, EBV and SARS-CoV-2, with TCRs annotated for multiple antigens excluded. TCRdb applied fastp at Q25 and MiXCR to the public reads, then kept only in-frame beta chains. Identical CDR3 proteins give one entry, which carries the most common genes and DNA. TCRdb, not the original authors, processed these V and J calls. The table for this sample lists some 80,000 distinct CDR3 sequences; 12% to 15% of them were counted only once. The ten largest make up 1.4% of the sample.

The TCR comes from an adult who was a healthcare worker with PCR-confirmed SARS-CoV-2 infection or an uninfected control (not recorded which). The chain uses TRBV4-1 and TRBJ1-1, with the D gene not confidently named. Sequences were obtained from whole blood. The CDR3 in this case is CASSPTMNTEAFF. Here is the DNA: TGCGCCAGCAGCCCGACGATGAACACTGAAGCTTTCTTT.